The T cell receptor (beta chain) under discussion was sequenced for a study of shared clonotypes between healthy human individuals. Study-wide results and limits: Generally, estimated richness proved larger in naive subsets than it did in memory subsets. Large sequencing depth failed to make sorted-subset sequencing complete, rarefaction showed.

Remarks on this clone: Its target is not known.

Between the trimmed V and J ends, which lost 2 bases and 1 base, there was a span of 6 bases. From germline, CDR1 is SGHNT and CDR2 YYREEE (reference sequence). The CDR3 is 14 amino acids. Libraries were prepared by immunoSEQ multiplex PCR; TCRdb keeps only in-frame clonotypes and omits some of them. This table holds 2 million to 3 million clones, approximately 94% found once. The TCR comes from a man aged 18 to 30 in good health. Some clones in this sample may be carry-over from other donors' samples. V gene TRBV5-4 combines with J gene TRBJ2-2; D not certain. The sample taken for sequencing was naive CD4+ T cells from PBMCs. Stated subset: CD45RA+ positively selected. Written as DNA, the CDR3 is TGTGCCAGCAGCTTACAGCAGAACACCGGGGAGCTGTTTTTT. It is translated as CASSLQQNTGELFF.